One and the same sample provided the 29 T cell receptor beta chains below, sequenced in a study of blood T cells in healthy people across ages. With a J-beta primer mix and a sample-barcoded 5' primer, a second PCR ran 7 to 11 cycles. TCRdb processed the 5' RACE reads anew with MiXCR; each CDR3 protein has one entry. The data hold 750,000 to 950,000 distinct CDR3 sequences, with 40% to 65% observed a single time. The sequenced sample was blood. The receptors come from an older man in good health.

CDR3 residues: CASSRGGTLSYEQYF. CDR3 sequence (DNA): TGTGCCAGCAGTCGAGGCGGGACGCTCTCCTACGAGCAGTACTTC. The V call is TRBV12-3 or TRBV12-4, the J call TRBJ2-7; tentatively, D is TRBD2 (6 bases). The germline V and J ends were trimmed by 5 bases and 0 bases, with 14 bases remaining between them. The CDR3 has 15 residues.

This chain uses TRBV30 with TRBJ1-2; TRBD1 might be the D (5 bases). Trimming stripped 2 bases from V and 4 bases from J, with 23 bases between. Germline values: CDR1 GTSNPN, CDR2 SVGIG (reference sequence). This CDR3 region has 17 residues. CDR3 amino acids: CAWSYGQGGPPRYGYTF. In DNA, the CDR3 is TGTGCCTGGAGTTACGGACAAGGAGGCCCGCCCCGCTATGGCTACACCTTC. Using reference TRBV30 and TRBJ1-2 for the parts outside the CDR3, the full variable domain is SQTIHQWPATLVQPVGSPLSLECTVEGTSNPNLYWYRQAAGRGLQLLFYSVGIGQISSEVPQNLSASRPQDRQFILSSKKLLLSDSGFYLCAWSYGQGGPPRYGYTFGSGTRLTVV.

This rearrangement joins TRBV6-5 to TRBJ1-1, with TRBD1 matching 8 bases. This CDR3 comprises 14 residues. The germline V gene has CDR1 MNHEY and CDR2 SVGAGI. The V and J ends lost 4 bases and 3 bases, in that order; junction bases with no gene match: 4. The CDR3 DNA sequence: TGTGCCAGCAGTTGGACAGGGAGGGACACTGAAGCTTTCTTT. It translates to CASSWTGRDTEAFF.

This chain joins TRBV28 and TRBJ1-2; no clear D gene. The CDR3 consists of 14 residues. Germline V gene sequence: CDR1 MDHEN, CDR2 SYDVKM. Trimming stripped 6 bases from V and 8 bases from J, with 19 bases between. CDR3 nucleotide sequence: TGTGCCAGCAGACCCCCTCCTTTAGGGCAGGGCTACACCTTC. It translates to CASRPPPLGQGYTF.

This clonotype was observed a handful of times. This chain connects TRBV24-1 to TRBJ2-1; 11 bases align to TRBD2. The CDR3 has 18 residues. Unmatched junction bases numbered 8, after V lost 3 bases and J lost 2 bases. Germline CDR1 KGHDR, CDR2 SFDVKD. The DNA for the CDR3 is TGTGCCACCAGTGATCCTACTAGCGGGAGTTTCCCCTACAATGAGCAGTTCTTC. Protein product: CATSDPTSGSFPYNEQFF.

The genes are TRBV7-2 and TRBJ1-1; TRBD1 agrees at 7 bases. CDR3 length equals 17 residues. In germline, CDR1 is SGHTA, CDR2 FQGNSA. J gave up 0 bases and V 5 bases, and 12 bases lay outside the gene matches. CDR3 in amino acids: CASSLRQGGTLNTEAFF. The DNA for the CDR3 is TGTGCCAGCAGCCTAAGACAGGGAGGGACACTGAACACTGAAGCTTTCTTT.

In its sample, this clonotype was seen a few times. The chain uses TRBV9 and TRBJ1-2; D is undetermined. The CDR3 sequence is 15 residues long. V lost 0 bases and J 4 bases, leaving 13 bases between the germline ends. From germline, CDR1 is SGDLS and CDR2 YYNGEE. DNA of the CDR3: TGTGCCAGCAGCGTAGCAGGCCCTGCGGGCTATGGCTACACCTTC. Amino acids: CASSVAGPAGYGYTF. The full variable domain, with the rest looked up from reference TRBV9 and TRBJ1-2, is DSGVTQTPKHLITATGQRVTLRCSPRSGDLSVYWYQQSLDQGLQFLIQYYNGEERAKGNILERFSAQQFPDLHSELNLSSLELGDSALYFCASSVAGPAGYGYTFGSGTRLTVV.

This clonotype came up once. The V gene is TRBV12-3 or TRBV12-4, the J gene TRBJ2-7; no clear D gene. The CDR3 extends over 14 amino acids. Deletions cut 3 bases from V and 3 bases from J, with 12 bases between. CDR3 in DNA: TGTGCCAGCAGTTTGGGCCAGATTTTCTACGAGCAGTACTTC. Protein sequence: CASSLGQIFYEQYF.

This clonotype has a handful of counts. The J gene is TRBJ2-7, the V gene TRBV6-5, with 11 bases matching TRBD2. This CDR3 is built from 14 residues. CDR1 MNHEY and CDR2 SVGAGI come from the germline V gene. Trimming removed 4 bases from V and 4 bases from J; junction bases left unmatched: 3. In nucleotides, the CDR3 is TGTGCCAGCAGTTTCCTAGCGGGGGGTTACGAGCAGTACTTC. The encoded protein is CASSFLAGGYEQYF.

The chain joins TRBV29-1 to TRBJ2-1; possible D gene TRBD2, 6 bases. V gave up 4 bases and J gave up 4 bases, with 14 bases separating them. Germline V lookup: CDR1 SQVTM, CDR2 ANQGSEA. CDR3 length equals 14 residues. The CDR3 DNA reads as TGCAGCGTTGGGGGCGGGGCGGGTTACAATGAGCAGTTCTTC. Translated, it gives CSVGGGAGYNEQFF.

The chain links TRBV2 to TRBJ2-6; 8 bases are shared with TRBD1. The trim removed 2 bases at V and 0 bases at J, leaving 0 bases unmatched. The CDR3 sequence is 16 residues long. Looked up from germline, CDR1 is SNHLY and CDR2 is FYNNEI. This CDR3 reads CASSEQGASGANVLTF. DNA of the CDR3: TGTGCCAGCAGTGAACAGGGGGCCTCTGGGGCCAACGTCCTGACTTTC.

The chain joins TRBV7-6 to TRBJ2-3; the match to TRBD1 covers 11 bases. CDR1 SGHVS and CDR2 FNYEAQ come from the germline V gene. V lost 2 bases to trimming and J lost 3 bases; unmatched junction nucleotides: 4. The CDR3 is 16 residues long. CDR3 sequence: CASSLQGTGGTDTQYF. In nucleotides, the CDR3 is TGTGCCAGCAGCTTACAGGGGACAGGGGGGACAGATACGCAGTATTTT.

The chain recombines TRBV15 with TRBJ1-2; 9 nucleotides line up with TRBD1. With 3 bases clipped from V and 2 bases from J, the junction kept 1 base outside the gene matches. Germline V gives CDR1 LNHNV, CDR2 YYDKDF (reference sequence). This CDR3 is 14 amino acids long. In DNA, the CDR3 is TGTGCCACCAGCAGGGACAGGGGAAACTATGGCTACACCTTC. Amino acid sequence: CATSRDRGNYGYTF. Full variable domain (missing parts from reference TRBV15 and TRBJ1-2): DAMVIQNPRYQVTQFGKPVTLSCSQTLNHNVMYWYQQKSSQAPKLLFHYYDKDFNNEADTPDNFQSRRPNTSFCFLDIRSPGLGDTAMYLCATSRDRGNYGYTFGSGTRLTVV.

In regard to this clonotype: Its ends do not fully match the called genes, so a read error is possible. V and J are TRBV9 and TRBJ1-2, with a weak D call TRBD1 (5 bases). This CDR3 is 13 amino acids long. Germline V CDR1 and CDR2: SGDLS, YYNGEE. The CDR3 loop is CAGSVEGNYGYTF. The CDR3 nucleotides are TGTGCCGGCAGCGTAGAGGGGAACTATGGCTACACCTTC.

The rearrangement links TRBV20-1 to TRBJ2-1, with TRBD2 as a possible D gene (6 bases). CDR1 is DFQATT and CDR2 is SNEGSKA in the germline V gene (reference sequence). This CDR3 has 14 amino acids. Trimming pared 3 bases from V and 2 bases from J, leaving 11 bases between. CDR3 DNA: TGCAGTGCTAGGAGACTAGGGACCTACAATGAGCAGTTCTTC. This encodes CSARRLGTYNEQFF.

The rearrangement joins TRBV5-1 to TRBJ1-6; 11 nucleotides line up with TRBD1. CDR1 is SGHRS and CDR2 is YFSETQ in the germline V gene. The CDR3 is made up of 15 amino acids. The V gene end was trimmed by 3 bases and the J gene end by 10 bases; junction bases not matched to a gene: 6. The CDR3 sequence is CASSSQDRGHSPLHF. The CDR3 DNA sequence: TGCGCCAGCAGCTCGCAGGACAGGGGGCACTCACCCCTCCACTTT.

The V call is TRBV27, the J call TRBJ2-5; no clear D gene. The end of the DNA is better explained by TRBJ2-7, so the J call may be wrong. This CDR3 is built from 13 residues. Germline-derived CDR1 and CDR2 are MNHEY and SMNVEV (reference sequence). This CDR3 reads CASSLGVIYEQYF. As DNA, the CDR3 is TGTGCCAGCAGTTTAGGTGTCATCTACGAGCAGTACTTC.

The chain couples TRBV27 to TRBJ1-6; TRBD1 agrees at 7 bases. The CDR3 extends over 14 amino acids. The trim removed 7 bases at V and 5 bases at J, leaving 5 bases unmatched. CDR1 is MNHEY and CDR2 is SMNVEV in the germline V gene (reference sequence). In nucleotides, the CDR3 is TGTGCCAGCACCCGACAGGGTAATAATTCACCCCTCCACTTT. Amino acids: CASTRQGNNSPLHF.

This clonotype is a singleton in its sample. The genes are TRBV7-6 and TRBJ2-7; TRBD1 agrees at 10 bases. CDR1 and CDR2 from the germline V gene are SGHVS and FNYEAQ. Trimming removed 5 bases from V and 5 bases from J; junction bases left unmatched: 6. There are 14 residues in the CDR3. As DNA, the CDR3 is TGTGCCAGCAGCCAAGGACAGGGGGGCAACGAGCAGTACTTC. This gives the protein CASSQGQGGNEQYF.

The chain carries TRBV20-1 and TRBJ2-4, with TRBD2 identical over 9 bases. The J call may be in error: the DNA end matches TRBJ2-7 better. CDR3 size: 14 residues. The germline V gene encodes CDR1 DFQATT and CDR2 SNEGSKA (reference sequence). The CDR3 sequence: CSAKYSGRGYEQYF. The CDR3 DNA sequence: TGCAGTGCCAAGTATAGCGGGAGAGGGTACGAGCAGTACTTC.

Worth noting for this clonotype: The junction differs from germline at one of its ends, possibly a read error. This chain connects TRBV3-1 to TRBJ2-7; TRBD2 matches at 9 bases. The germline V gene has CDR1 LGHDT and CDR2 YNNKEL (reference sequence). The CDR3 is 15 amino acids. The CDR3 DNA reads TGTACCAGCAGCCCCAGTCTAGCGGGGAGCTACGAGCAGTACTTC. It translates to CTSSPSLAGSYEQYF.

J is TRBJ2-5 and V is TRBV7-2; TRBD2 aligns across 8 bases. Trimming at V came to 1 base and at J to 11 bases, leaving 9 bases not matched to a gene. CDR3 length: 14 amino acids. The V gene's germline CDR1 is SGHTA and CDR2 FQGNSA. CDR3 nucleotide sequence: TGTGCCAGCAGCTTAGTCCAAATAGCGGGGCAGCAGTACTTC. Residues: CASSLVQIAGQQYF.

This clonotype turned up a few times. This sequence joins TRBV3-1 and TRBJ2-6; a possible D gene is TRBD1 (5 bases). V dropped 1 base and J dropped 2 bases, with 9 bases sitting between them. The germline CDR1 and CDR2 sequences are LGHDT and YNNKEL (reference sequence). This CDR3 comprises 16 residues. CDR3 residues: CASSQGGAPGANVLTF. Written as DNA, the CDR3 is TGTGCCAGCAGCCAAGGTGGGGCTCCTGGGGCCAACGTCCTGACTTTC. The full variable domain, with the rest looked up from reference TRBV3-1 and TRBJ2-6, is DTAVSQTPKYLVTQMGNDKSIKCEQNLGHDTMYWYKQDSKKFLKIMFSYNNKELIINETVPNRFSPKSPDKAHLNLHINSLELGDSAVYFCASSQGGAPGANVLTFGAGSRLTVL.

This clonotype came up a few times. This sequence joins TRBV29-1 and TRBJ2-2; 8 nucleotides align to TRBD1. This CDR3 spans 14 amino acids. In germline, CDR1 is SQVTM, CDR2 ANQGSEA. The V gene end was trimmed by 4 bases and the J gene end by 4 bases; junction bases not matched to a gene: 5. CDR3 protein: CSVAAGGGTGELFF. The CDR3 DNA follows: TGCAGCGTTGCCGCAGGGGGCGGCACCGGGGAGCTGTTTTTT.

Written as DNA, the CDR3 is TGTGCCAGCAGACATTCTAGCGGGAGGGCAGATACGCAGTATTTT. It codes for CASRHSSGRADTQYF. This chain uses TRBV7-2 with TRBJ2-3; 12 bases match TRBD2. The junction had 5 bases not matched to a gene; V was cut back by 6 bases and J by 4 bases. CDR1 and CDR2 from the germline V gene are SGHTA and FQGNSA. The CDR3 sequence is 15 residues long.

This chain links TRBV7-2 with TRBJ2-3; 8 bases are a match to TRBD2. Germline V lookup: CDR1 SGHTA, CDR2 FQGNSA. The CDR3 has 17 residues. V lost 5 bases, J lost 14 bases, and 24 bases stayed unmatched. In DNA, the CDR3 is TGTGCCAGCAGCCATCCCGGACGGGAGGGCCGGAACAGATACGCGTATTTT. Protein product: CASSHPGREGRNRYAYF. Complete variable domain (other parts from reference TRBV7-2 and TRBJ2-3): GAGVSQSPSNKVTEKGKDVELRCDPISGHTALYWYRQSLGQGLEFLIYFQGNSAPDKSGLPSDRFSAERTGGSVSTLTIQRTQQEDSAVYLCASSHPGREGRNRYAYFGPGTRLTVL.

The gene calls are TRBV30 and TRBJ2-1, with D unclear. There are 12 residues in the CDR3. V lost 3 bases and J lost 7, with 10 bases in between. Germline CDR1 is GTSNPN and CDR2 is SVGIG (reference sequence). CDR3 protein: CAWRARWNEQFF. DNA for the CDR3: TGTGCCTGGAGGGCTAGGTGGAATGAGCAGTTCTTC.

V gene TRBV28 combines with J gene TRBJ1-1, with D possibly matching TRBD1 (6 bases). Trimming shortened V by 3 bases and J by 6 bases, and 17 bases separated the two germline ends. The germline V gene has CDR1 MDHEN and CDR2 SYDVKM. There are 15 residues in the CDR3. CDR3 DNA sequence: TGTGCCAGCAGTTTTGGGGGGCCTGGACGGCCTGAAGCTTTCTTT. Protein: CASSFGGPGRPEAFF.

This clonotype was detected only a few times. CDR3 in DNA: TGCGCCAGCTACCGGGACCACTCCTACGAGCAGTACTTC. Translating it yields CASYRDHSYEQYF. The chain has TRBV5-1 and TRBJ2-7; D assignment may be TRBD1 or TRBD2 (5 bases each). Looked up from germline, CDR1 is SGHRS and CDR2 is YFSETQ. Trimming removed 7 bases from V and 0 bases from J, with 11 bases in between. The CDR3 spans 13 residues.